This T cell receptor beta chain was observed in a study of T cells in women clearing cervical HPV infection. Study-level information: Case blood drawn at lesion detection; control blood after infection cleared. For cases, blood was sampled a median approximately 150 days after lesion detection, interquartile range roughly 90 to 230 days.

V lost 2 bases and J 0 bases, leaving 7 bases between the germline ends. The CDR3 covers 14 residues. Germline CDR1 MNHNS, CDR2 SASEGT. Overall study findings and caveats: Richness plus V gene abundances separated cases from controls with AUC around 0.79.

All donors had a single incident cervical HPV16 infection, not prevalent. TCRdb's table, derived via immunoSEQ multiplex PCR, lists solely in-frame clones and lacks some. This table lists some 40,000 clones. About this clone: Its antigen remains unknown. The CDR3 is cut off 3 residues early in the read; its end comes from the germline J gene.

The rearrangement uses TRBV6-1 and TRBJ2-5, with D possibly TRBD2 on 6 matching bases. The sequence derives from a woman aged 18-70 years with a cervical HPV16 infection that either progressed to CIN3+ or cleared (not recorded which). Specimen: blood buffy coat. The part of the CDR3 DNA that was read is TGTGCCAGCAGTGAACTAGCGTACCAAGAGACC. It translates to CASSELAYQET. Given in full, the CDR3 is CASSELAYQETQYF.